This entry features one TCR beta chain sequence. The antigen is unknown. Germline V lookup: CDR1 SEHNR, CDR2 FQNEAQ (reference sequence). V shed 3 bases and J shed 7 bases, with 6 bases lying between them. The CDR3 is 12 residues long. TCRdb used MiXCR to reprocess the 5' RACE reads, holding one entry per CDR3 protein. The sample comprises fewer than 650,000 distinct CDR3 sequences, just under 10% of which are singletons, and 2.5% to 3.5% rests with the top ten. The data derive from a study of identical twins. Regarding the study as a whole: There was more out-of-frame TCR alpha sharing in monozygotic twins than models estimated.

Separately, the same data were catalogued under a study of yellow fever vaccine responses in identical twins.

The sequence was obtained from a woman under 30 in good health. Sequencing was carried out using PBMCs. The chain recombines TRBV7-9 with TRBJ2-2; D is ambiguous. The CDR3 loop is CASSFPLGELFF. CDR3 DNA sequence: TGTGCCAGCAGCTTCCCCCTCGGGGAGCTGTTTTTT.